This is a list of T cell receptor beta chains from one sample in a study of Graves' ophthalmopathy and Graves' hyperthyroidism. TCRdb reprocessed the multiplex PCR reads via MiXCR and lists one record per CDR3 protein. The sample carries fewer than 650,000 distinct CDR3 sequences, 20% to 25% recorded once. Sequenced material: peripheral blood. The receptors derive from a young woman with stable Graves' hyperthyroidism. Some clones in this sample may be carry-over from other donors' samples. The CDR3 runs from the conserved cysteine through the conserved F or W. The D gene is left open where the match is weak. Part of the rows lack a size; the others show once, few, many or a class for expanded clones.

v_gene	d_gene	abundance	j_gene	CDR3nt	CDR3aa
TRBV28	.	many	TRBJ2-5	TGTGCCAGCACCCCACAGGGATTCCAAGAGACCCAGTACTTC	CASTPQGFQETQYF
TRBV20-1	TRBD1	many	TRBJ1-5	TGCAGTGCTAGTTGGGACAGTGATCAGCCCCAGCATTTT	CSASWDSDQPQHF
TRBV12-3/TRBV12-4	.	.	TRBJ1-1	TGTGCCAGCACCATGGAAGGGGCAGCGAACACTGAAGCTTTCTTT	CASTMEGAANTEAFF
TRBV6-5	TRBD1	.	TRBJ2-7	TGTGCCAGCAGTAACCGGGACAGGGGGGGAGGCGAGCAGTACTTC	CASSNRDRGGGEQYF
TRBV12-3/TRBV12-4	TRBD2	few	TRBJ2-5	TGTGCCAGCCGTACTAGCGATGTAGAGACCCAGTACTTC	CASRTSDVETQYF
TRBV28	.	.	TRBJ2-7	TGTGCCAGCAGTTTATTGGGTGGGACACTCGAGCAGTACTTC	CASSLLGGTLEQYF
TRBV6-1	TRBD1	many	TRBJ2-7	TGTGCCAGCAGCCGGGACAGGGACCACGAGCAGTACTTC	CASSRDRDHEQYF
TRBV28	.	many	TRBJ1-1	TGTGCCTCCAGCCCGGCAGGGCACATGAACACTGAAGCTTTCTTT	CASSPAGHMNTEAFF
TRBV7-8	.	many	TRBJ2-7	TGTGCCAGCAGCTTAGTCCGGACGGGAGTCTACGAGCAGTACTTC	CASSLVRTGVYEQYF
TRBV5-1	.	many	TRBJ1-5	TGCGCCAGCAGCTTGGGCCCTCCGGGCAATCAGCCCCAGCATTTT	CASSLGPPGNQPQHF
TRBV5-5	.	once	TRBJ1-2	TGTGCCAGCAGCCCATACATGGCTAACTATGGCTACACCTTC	CASSPYMANYGYTF
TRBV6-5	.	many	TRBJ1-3	TGTGCCAGCAGTTACTCGAGCTGGACATCTGGAAACACCATATATTTT	CASSYSSWTSGNTIYF
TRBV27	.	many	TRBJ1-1	TGTGCCAGCCGCCTCCTTGATGCGACGAACACTGAAGCTTTCTTT	CASRLLDATNTEAFF
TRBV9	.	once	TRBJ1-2	TGTGCCAGCCACCGCGCGGAGGCCAACTACACCTTC	CASHRAEANYTF
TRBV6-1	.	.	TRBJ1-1	TGTGCCAGCAGTCCGCCTCGGACAGCGAACACTGAAGCTTTCTTT	CASSPPRTANTEAFF
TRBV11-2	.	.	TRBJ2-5	TGTGCCAGCAGCTTAATTCGACGGCATGAGACCCAGTACTTC	CASSLIRRHETQYF
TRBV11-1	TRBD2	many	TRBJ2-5	TGTGCCAGCAGTTACGCGTCGGGGGGGACACAAGAGACCCAGTACTTC	CASSYASGGTQETQYF
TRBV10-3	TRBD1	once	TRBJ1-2	TGTGCCATCAGCCAGGGGGCGGATTTCTATGGCTACACCTTC	CAISQGADFYGYTF
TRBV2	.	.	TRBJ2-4	TGTGCCAGCAGTGAGACAGCACTAGCCAAAAACATTCAGTACTTC	CASSETALAKNIQYF
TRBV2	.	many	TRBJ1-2	TGTGCCAGCAGTGAAATACGAAATGGCTACACCTTC	CASSEIRNGYTF
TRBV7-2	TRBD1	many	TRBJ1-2	TGTGCCAGCAGCACCGGACAGGGGGCTTATGGCTACACCTTC	CASSTGQGAYGYTF
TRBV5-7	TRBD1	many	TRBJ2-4	TGTGCCAGCAGCAGTACAGGGGTCAAAAACATTCAGTACTTC	CASSSTGVKNIQYF
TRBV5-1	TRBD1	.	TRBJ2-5	TGCGCCAGCAGCCCTAGACAGGGTTTGGGGGAGACCCAGTACTTC	CASSPRQGLGETQYF